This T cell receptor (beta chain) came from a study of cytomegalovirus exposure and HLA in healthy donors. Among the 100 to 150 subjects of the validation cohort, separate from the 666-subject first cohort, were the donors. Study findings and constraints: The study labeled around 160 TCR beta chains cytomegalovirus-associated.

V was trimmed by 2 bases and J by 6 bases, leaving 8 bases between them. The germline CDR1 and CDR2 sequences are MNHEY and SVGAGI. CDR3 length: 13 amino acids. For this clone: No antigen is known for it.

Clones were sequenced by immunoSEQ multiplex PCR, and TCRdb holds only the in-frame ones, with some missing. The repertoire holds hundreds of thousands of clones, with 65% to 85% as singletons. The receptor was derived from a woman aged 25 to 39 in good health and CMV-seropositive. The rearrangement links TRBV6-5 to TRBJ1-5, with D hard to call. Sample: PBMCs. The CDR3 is CASSYQGGQPQHF. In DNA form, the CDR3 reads TGTGCCAGCAGTTACCAAGGAGGTCAGCCCCAGCATTTT.